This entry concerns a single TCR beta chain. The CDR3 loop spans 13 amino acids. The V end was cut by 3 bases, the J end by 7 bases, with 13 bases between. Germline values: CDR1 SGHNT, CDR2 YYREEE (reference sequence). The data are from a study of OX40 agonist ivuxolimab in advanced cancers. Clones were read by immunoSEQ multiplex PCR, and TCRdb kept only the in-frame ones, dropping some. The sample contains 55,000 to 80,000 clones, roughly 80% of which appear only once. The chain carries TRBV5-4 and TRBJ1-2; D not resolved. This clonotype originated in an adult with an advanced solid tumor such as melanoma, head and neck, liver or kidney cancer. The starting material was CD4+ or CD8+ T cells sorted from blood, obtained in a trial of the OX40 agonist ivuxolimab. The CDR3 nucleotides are TGTGCCAGCAGCTCTGGCCAACAGCGTGGCTACACCTTC. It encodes CASSSGQQRGYTF.